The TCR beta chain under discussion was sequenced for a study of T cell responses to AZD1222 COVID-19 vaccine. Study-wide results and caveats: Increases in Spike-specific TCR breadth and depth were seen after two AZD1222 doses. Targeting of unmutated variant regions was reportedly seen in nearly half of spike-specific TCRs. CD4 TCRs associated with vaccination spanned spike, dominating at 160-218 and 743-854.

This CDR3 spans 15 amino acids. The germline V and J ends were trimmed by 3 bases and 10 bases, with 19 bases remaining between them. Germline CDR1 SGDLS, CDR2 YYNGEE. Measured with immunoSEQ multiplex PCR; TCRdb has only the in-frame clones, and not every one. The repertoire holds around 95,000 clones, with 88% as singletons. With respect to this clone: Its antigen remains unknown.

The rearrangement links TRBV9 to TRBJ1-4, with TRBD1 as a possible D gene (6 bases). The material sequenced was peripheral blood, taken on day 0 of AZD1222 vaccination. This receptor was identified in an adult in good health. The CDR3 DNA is TGTGCCAGCAGCGAGGGACCGACGAGGGGGTTAAAACTGTTTTTT. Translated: CASSEGPTRGLKLFF.